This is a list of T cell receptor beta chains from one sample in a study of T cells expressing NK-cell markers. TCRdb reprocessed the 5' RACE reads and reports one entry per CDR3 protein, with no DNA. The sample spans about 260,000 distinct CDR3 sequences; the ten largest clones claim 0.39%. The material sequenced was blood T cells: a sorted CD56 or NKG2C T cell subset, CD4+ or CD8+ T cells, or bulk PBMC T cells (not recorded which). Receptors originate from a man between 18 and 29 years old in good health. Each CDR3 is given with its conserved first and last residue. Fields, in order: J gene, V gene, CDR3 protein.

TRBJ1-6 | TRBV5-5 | CASIGGRGNSPLHF
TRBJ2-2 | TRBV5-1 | CASSLKSGGTGELFF
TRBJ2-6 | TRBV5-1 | CASSLPRGSGANVLTF
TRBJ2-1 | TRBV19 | CASVGGTRANEQFF
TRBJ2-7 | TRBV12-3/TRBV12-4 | CASSLAVADRAYEQYF
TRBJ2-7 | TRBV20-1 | CSAPARATHYEQYF
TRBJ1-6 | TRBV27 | CASSAHSGTSNSPLHF
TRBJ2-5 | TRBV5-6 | CASSASGLGETQYF
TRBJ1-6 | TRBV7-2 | CASSLASNSNSPLHF
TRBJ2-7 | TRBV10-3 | CAIKERGQGEDEQYF
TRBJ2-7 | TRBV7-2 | CASRPGTVLYQQYF
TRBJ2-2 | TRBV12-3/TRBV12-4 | CASWKKSPGELFF
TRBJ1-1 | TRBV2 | CASTALRQGQPEAFF
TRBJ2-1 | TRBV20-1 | CSARWTSGSNEQFF
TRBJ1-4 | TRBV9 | CASSSNHSRPTGLFF
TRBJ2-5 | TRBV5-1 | CASSVPVAGQETQYF
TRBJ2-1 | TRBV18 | CASSLRTESYNEQFF
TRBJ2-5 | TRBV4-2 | CASSQPLGTQYF
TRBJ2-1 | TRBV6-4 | CASSVTGLRIYNEQFF
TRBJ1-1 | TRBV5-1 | CASSGGTDNSEAFF
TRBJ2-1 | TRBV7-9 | CASSFWGDNEQFF
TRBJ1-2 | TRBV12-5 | CASGLMDSFYGYTF
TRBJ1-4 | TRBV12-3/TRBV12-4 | CASSGVIRTNEKLFF
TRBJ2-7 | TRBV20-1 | CSARRIAGVGEQYF
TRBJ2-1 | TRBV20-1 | CSASLLGLDYNEQFF
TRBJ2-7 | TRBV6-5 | CASSYSVGRSYEQYF
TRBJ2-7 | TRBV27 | CASSARDRSFSYEQYF
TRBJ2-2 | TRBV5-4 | CASSLGSPGQGSGELFF
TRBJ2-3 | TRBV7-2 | CASSRRSAGGTDTQYF
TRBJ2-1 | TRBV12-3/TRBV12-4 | CASSISGGADNEQFF
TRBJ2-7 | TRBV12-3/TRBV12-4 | CASSSLDLPNSYEQYF
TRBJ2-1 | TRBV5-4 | CASSPKGDGSYNEQFF
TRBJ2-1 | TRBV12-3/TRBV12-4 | CASTRRGTSGGQFF
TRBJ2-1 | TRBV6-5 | CASSYSTLAGGNNEQFF
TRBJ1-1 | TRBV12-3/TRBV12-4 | CASSRWTERPTEAFF
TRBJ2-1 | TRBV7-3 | CASSLLAGSGILNEQFF